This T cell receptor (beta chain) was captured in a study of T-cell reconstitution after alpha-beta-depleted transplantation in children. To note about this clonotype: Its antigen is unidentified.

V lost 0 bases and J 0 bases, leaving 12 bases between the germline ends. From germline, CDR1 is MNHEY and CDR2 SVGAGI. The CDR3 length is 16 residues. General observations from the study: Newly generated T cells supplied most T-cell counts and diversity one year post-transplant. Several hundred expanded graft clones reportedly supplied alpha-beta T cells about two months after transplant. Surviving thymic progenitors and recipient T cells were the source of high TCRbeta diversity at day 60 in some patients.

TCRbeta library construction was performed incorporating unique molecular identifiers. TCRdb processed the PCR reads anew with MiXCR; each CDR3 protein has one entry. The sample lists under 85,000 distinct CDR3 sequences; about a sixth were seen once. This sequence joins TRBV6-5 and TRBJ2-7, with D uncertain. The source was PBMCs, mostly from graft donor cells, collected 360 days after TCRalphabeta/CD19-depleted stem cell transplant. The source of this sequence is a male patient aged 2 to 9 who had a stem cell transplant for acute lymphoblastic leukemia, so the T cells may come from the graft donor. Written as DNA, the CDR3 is TGTGCCAGCAGTTACTCGACTGGGTACGCCTCCTACGAGCAGTACTTC. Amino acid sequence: CASSYSTGYASYEQYF.